This T cell receptor (beta chain) stems from a study of shared clonotypes between healthy human individuals. Broader study findings: A handful of donors showed sharing of approximately 5% of naive CD4 clonotypes.

Only in-frame clones appear in the TCRdb table, and some are missing; sequencing was by immunoSEQ multiplex PCR. The table has some 350,000 clones, 74% seen once. Worth noting for this clone: As yet, its antigen is unknown. This same CDR3 is encoded by further DNA sequences in the sample.

Subsets obtained from CD4+ cells comprised CD45RA+ naive and CD45RA-negative memory cells. The germline CDR1 and CDR2 sequences are SQVTM and ANQGSEA. The junction had 6 bases not matched to a gene; V was cut back by 6 bases and J by 5 bases. CDR3 length: 13 residues. The chain links TRBV29-1 to TRBJ2-2; 7 bases align to TRBD2. The clonotype comes from a man aged 30 to 39 in good health. Sequencing was done on a sample of memory CD4+ T cells sorted from blood. Specified subset: CD45RA-negative fraction. CDR3 amino acids: CSVRTGGTGELFF. CDR3 nucleotide sequence: TGCAGCGTCCGGACGGGGGGAACCGGGGAGCTGTTTTTT.